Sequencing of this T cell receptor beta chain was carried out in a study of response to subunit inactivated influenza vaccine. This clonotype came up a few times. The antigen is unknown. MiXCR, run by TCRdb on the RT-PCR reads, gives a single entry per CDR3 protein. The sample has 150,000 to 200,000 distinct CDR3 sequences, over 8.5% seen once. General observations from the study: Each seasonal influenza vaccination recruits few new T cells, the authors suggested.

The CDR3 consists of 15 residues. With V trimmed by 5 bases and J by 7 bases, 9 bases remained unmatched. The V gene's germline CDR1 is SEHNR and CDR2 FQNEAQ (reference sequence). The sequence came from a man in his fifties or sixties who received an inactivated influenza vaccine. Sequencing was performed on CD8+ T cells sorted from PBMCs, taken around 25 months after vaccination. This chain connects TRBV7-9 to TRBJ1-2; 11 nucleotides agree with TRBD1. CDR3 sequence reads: CASSIGTGGRSGYTF. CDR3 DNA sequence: TGTGCCAGCAGCATCGGGACAGGGGGTCGGAGTGGCTACACCTTC.